A single sample gave rise to the 21 T cell receptor beta chains below, sequenced in a study of shared clonotypes between healthy human individuals. Using immunoSEQ multiplex PCR, the repertoire was profiled, and TCRdb retains in-frame clones only, with some absent. The sample holds 1.4 million to 1.5 million clones, 96% seen once. The source material was naive CD4+ T cells sorted from blood. Subset in this sample: CD45RA+ positively selected. These receptors all come from a man between 25 and 39 years old in good health.

The chain carries TRBV5-1 and TRBJ2-1; D may be TRBD1 (5 bases). V was pared by 4 bases and J by 1 base, with 12 bases between. The CDR3 is made up of 15 amino acids. Per the germline V gene, CDR1 is SGHRS and CDR2 is YFSETQ. The CDR3 protein is CASSEDTPSYNEQFF. CDR3 coding DNA: TGCGCCAGCAGCGAGGACACCCCTTCCTACAATGAGCAGTTCTTC.

In this sample, this clone turned up once. Distinct nucleotide sequences in the sample also encode this CDR3. CDR3 DNA: TGTGCCAGCTCACCTCGTAGGACCCAAGAGACCCAGTACTTC. Translated, it gives CASSPRRTQETQYF. The chain has TRBV18 and TRBJ2-5; D gene uncertain. Germline assignment: CDR1 KGHSH and CDR2 LQKENI. The V end lost 3 bases, the J end lost 1 base, and 9 bases lay between the germline ends. CDR3 length: 14 residues.

This clone was picked up one time. The genes are TRBV2 and TRBJ2-1; D is possibly TRBD2 (5 bases). CDR1 is SNHLY and CDR2 is FYNNEI in the germline V gene. The CDR3 length is 12 residues. Trimming left V 4 bases short and J 7 bases short, with 8 bases between. The CDR3 DNA is TGTGCCAGCAGTGCGGGATTGAATGAGCAGTTCTTC. Protein: CASSAGLNEQFF.

This chain connects TRBV11-3 to TRBJ2-3; 10 bases are a match to TRBD2. Germline CDR1 is SGHNT and CDR2 is YENEEA. V dropped 4 bases and J dropped 1; count of bases not matched to a gene: 5. The CDR3 length is 16 residues. CDR3 residues: CASSSKGLAGTDTQYF. The CDR3 coding sequence is TGTGCCAGCAGCTCCAAAGGACTAGCGGGCACAGATACGCAGTATTTT.

The chain combines TRBV30 with TRBJ1-5, with a tentative D call TRBD1 (5 bases). The V gene's germline CDR1 is GTSNPN and CDR2 SVGIG (reference sequence). V was trimmed by 3 bases and J by 0 bases, leaving 15 bases between them. The CDR3 contains 16 residues. The CDR3 DNA follows: TGTGCCTGGAGCCCGAGGGACGGTTTTAGCAATCAGCCCCAGCATTTT. The encoded protein is CAWSPRDGFSNQPQHF.

The chain employs TRBV6-5 and TRBJ1-3; TRBD1 is a possible D gene (5 bases). The CDR3 is made up of 14 amino acids. The V gene lost 5 bases and the J gene lost 0 bases, with 8 bases spanning the gap. Germline CDR1 and CDR2: MNHEY and SVGAGI. CDR3 residues: CASSKQDSGNTIYF. In nucleotides, the CDR3 is TGTGCCAGCAGTAAACAGGACTCTGGAAACACCATATATTTT.

The chain has TRBV9 and TRBJ2-1; D is possibly TRBD2 (7 bases). Trimming shortened V by 2 bases and J by 9 bases, and 12 bases separated the two germline ends. CDR3 length: 13 residues. Per the germline V gene, CDR1 is SGDLS and CDR2 is YYNGEE. CDR3 protein: CASSVFGGAEQFF. The CDR3 DNA is TGTGCCAGCAGCGTCTTTGGGGGGGCTGAGCAGTTCTTC.

The rearrangement uses TRBV27 and TRBJ2-7, with 12 bases matching TRBD2. CDR1 and CDR2 from the germline V gene are MNHEY and SMNVEV (reference sequence). The CDR3 consists of 17 residues. V shed 5 bases, J shed 2 bases, and the junction held 10 bases outside the gene matches. CDR3 coding DNA: TGTGCCAGCAGTCCTGTGTGGACTAGCGGGACAACCTACGAGCAGTACTTC. Amino acid sequence: CASSPVWTSGTTYEQYF.

This chain connects TRBV12-5 to TRBJ1-2, with a weak D call TRBD1 (5 bases). Germline loops: CDR1 LGHNT, CDR2 FRNRAP. V was shortened by 4 bases and J by 2 bases, with 14 bases between the two germline ends. CDR3 length equals 15 residues. The CDR3 loop reads CASGSRGRTNYGYTF. CDR3 DNA: TGTGCTAGTGGTTCCCGGGGACGGACCAACTATGGCTACACCTTC. Using reference TRBV12-5 and TRBJ1-2 for the parts outside the CDR3, the full variable domain is DARVTQTPRHKVTEMGQEVTMRCQPILGHNTVFWYRQTMMQGLELLAYFRNRAPLDDSGMPKDRFSAEMPDATLATLKIQPSEPRDSAVYFCASGSRGRTNYGYTFGSGTRLTVV.

This chain connects TRBV9 to TRBJ1-2; D unresolved. This CDR3 comprises 13 residues. V was trimmed by 3 bases and J by 6 bases, leaving 12 bases between them. Germline CDR1 SGDLS, CDR2 YYNGEE. The CDR3 bases are TGTGCCAGCAGCGAGGTCGGAGGGAATGGCTACACCTTC. Translating it yields CASSEVGGNGYTF.

The CDR3 DNA follows: TGTGCCAGCAGCTTGGGGACAGGCAGTGGCTACGAGCAGTACTTC. Translated, it gives CASSLGTGSGYEQYF. V usage is TRBV5-8 and J usage is TRBJ2-7, with 7 bases lining up with TRBD1. The CDR3 runs to 15 residues. The germline CDR1 and CDR2 sequences are SGHTS and YDEGEE. Losses at the gene ends were 0 bases for V and 3 bases for J; bases not matched to a gene: 6.

V is TRBV5-5 and J is TRBJ2-5; the match to TRBD1 covers 7 bases. V shed 2 bases, J shed 2 bases, and the junction held 12 bases outside the gene matches. CDR3 length equals 17 residues. Germline V CDR1 and CDR2: SGHKS, YYEKEE (reference sequence). CDR3 sequence (DNA): TGTGCCAGCAGCTTAATGAAATCGGGACAGAGACAAGAGACCCAGTACTTC. Translating it yields CASSLMKSGQRQETQYF.

The chain carries TRBV27 and TRBJ2-6; no clear D. The germline V and J ends were trimmed by 4 bases and 0 bases, with 4 bases remaining between them. The CDR3 is 14 residues long. Germline V gives CDR1 MNHEY, CDR2 SMNVEV (reference sequence). The CDR3, as DNA: TGTGCCAGCAGTTGGGCCTCTGGGGCCAACGTCCTGACTTTC. Protein: CASSWASGANVLTF.

This rearrangement joins TRBV5-1 to TRBJ2-3; D uncertain. Germline V gene lookup returns CDR1 SGHRS and CDR2 YFSETQ. V lost 0 bases, J lost 5 bases, and 10 bases lay in between. The CDR3 runs 14 residues. The CDR3 nucleotides are TGCGCCAGCAGCTTGGGAACCATGGGAGATACGCAGTATTTT. It encodes CASSLGTMGDTQYF.

The CDR3 here is CASHSAGGPYNEQFF. CDR3 nucleotides: TGTGCCAGCCACTCAGCGGGAGGCCCCTACAATGAGCAGTTCTTC. The chain has TRBV28 and TRBJ2-1; TRBD2 matches at 9 bases. This CDR3 spans 15 amino acids. The germline CDR1 and CDR2 sequences are MDHEN and SYDVKM. The junction had 7 bases not matched to a gene; V was cut back by 8 bases and J by 2 bases.

The chain is built from TRBV29-1 and TRBJ2-7; D may be TRBD2 (5 bases). Looked up from germline, CDR1 is SQVTM and CDR2 is ANQGSEA. V lost 4 bases, J lost 2 bases, and 9 bases lay in between. The CDR3 loop spans 12 amino acids. As DNA, the CDR3 is TGCAGCGTTGCTAGCCATACCTACGAGCAGTACTTC. As protein: CSVASHTYEQYF.

This chain joins TRBV28 and TRBJ1-2; 7 nucleotides agree with TRBD1. V dropped 8 bases and J dropped 2; count of bases not matched to a gene: 5. Germline CDR1 MDHEN, CDR2 SYDVKM. The CDR3 runs 13 residues. For the CDR3, the DNA is TGTGCCAGCCACCAGGGGGTGAACTATGGCTACACCTTC. Residues: CASHQGVNYGYTF.

This chain links TRBV7-8 with TRBJ2-3, with 7 bases identical to TRBD2. This CDR3 comprises 16 residues. Germline trimming cut 2 bases from V and 5 bases from J; bases unmatched to any gene: 10. Looked up from germline, CDR1 is SGHVS and CDR2 is FQNEAQ. The CDR3 bases are TGTGCCAGCAGCTTAATTTCGCGGGAGAAAAAAGATACGCAGTATTTT. Translating gives CASSLISREKKDTQYF.

V gene TRBV27 combines with J gene TRBJ1-5; TRBD1 agrees at 9 bases. Germline CDR1 is MNHEY and CDR2 is SMNVEV (reference sequence). V dropped 8 bases and J dropped 6; count of bases not matched to a gene: 11. The CDR3 has 15 residues. The CDR3 nucleotides are TGTGCCAGCGGACGGGACAGGGTAGCACGTCAGCCCCAGCATTTT. This gives the protein CASGRDRVARQPQHF.

The chain combines TRBV5-1 with TRBJ2-6; D possibly corresponds to TRBD1 (5 bases). V lost 7 bases to trimming and J lost 1 base, with 18 bases between them. Looked up from germline, CDR1 is SGHRS and CDR2 is YFSETQ. This CDR3 contains 17 residues. CDR3 loop: CASCLSGLPSGANVLTF. CDR3 sequence (DNA): TGCGCCAGCTGTCTTTCAGGGTTACCGTCTGGGGCCAACGTCCTGACTTTC.

This clone has only one observation. The chain has TRBV7-2 and TRBJ2-7; D is perhaps TRBD1 or TRBD2 (5 bases each). This CDR3 is built from 14 residues. CDR1 is SGHTA and CDR2 is FQGNSA in the germline V gene. Trimming removed 5 bases from V and 0 bases from J, with 11 bases in between. The CDR3 spells CASSRDASSYEQYF. The CDR3 nucleotides read TGTGCCAGCAGCCGGGACGCAAGCTCCTACGAGCAGTACTTC.